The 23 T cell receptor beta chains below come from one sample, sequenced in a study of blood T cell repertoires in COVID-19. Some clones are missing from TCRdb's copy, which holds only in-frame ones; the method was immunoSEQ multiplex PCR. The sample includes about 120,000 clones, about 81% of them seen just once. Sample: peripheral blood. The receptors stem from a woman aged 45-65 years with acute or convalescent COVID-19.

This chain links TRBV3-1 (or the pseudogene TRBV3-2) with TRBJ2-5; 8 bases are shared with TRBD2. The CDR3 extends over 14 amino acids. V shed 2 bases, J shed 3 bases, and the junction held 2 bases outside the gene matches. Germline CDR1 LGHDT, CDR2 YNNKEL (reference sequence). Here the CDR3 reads CASSQRGGKETQYF. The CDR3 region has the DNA TGTGCCAGCAGCCAACGGGGGGGGAAAGAGACCCAGTACTTC.

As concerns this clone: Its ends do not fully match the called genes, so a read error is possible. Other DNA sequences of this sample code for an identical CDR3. Here the CDR3 DNA reads TGTGCCAGCAGTTACTCGACAGGCTCTGGGGCCAACGTCCTAACTTTC. Its protein is CASSYSTGSGANVLTF. The chain combines TRBV6-5 with TRBJ2-6, with D perhaps TRBD1 (6 bases). Germline V gene data show CDR1 as MNHEY and CDR2 as SVGAGI. This CDR3 comprises 16 residues.

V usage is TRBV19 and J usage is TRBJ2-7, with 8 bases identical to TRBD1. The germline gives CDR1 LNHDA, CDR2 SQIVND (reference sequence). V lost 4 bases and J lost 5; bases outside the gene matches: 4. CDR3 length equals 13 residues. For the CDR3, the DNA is TGTGCCAGTAGTAGGCAGGGGGCCCACGAGCAGTACTTC. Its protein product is CASSRQGAHEQYF.

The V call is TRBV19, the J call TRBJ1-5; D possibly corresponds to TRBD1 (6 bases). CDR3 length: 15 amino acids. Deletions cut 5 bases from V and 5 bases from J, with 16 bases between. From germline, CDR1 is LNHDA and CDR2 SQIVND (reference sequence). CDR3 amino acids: CASSRSTGGDQPQHF. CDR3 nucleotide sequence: TGTGCCAGTAGTCGTTCAACGGGGGGCGATCAGCCCCAGCATTTT.

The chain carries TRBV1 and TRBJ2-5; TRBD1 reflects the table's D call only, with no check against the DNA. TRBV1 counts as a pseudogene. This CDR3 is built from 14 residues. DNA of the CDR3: TGCACCAGCAGCCAAGGGGCAGGCCCAGAGACCCAGTACTTC. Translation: CTSSQGAGPETQYF.

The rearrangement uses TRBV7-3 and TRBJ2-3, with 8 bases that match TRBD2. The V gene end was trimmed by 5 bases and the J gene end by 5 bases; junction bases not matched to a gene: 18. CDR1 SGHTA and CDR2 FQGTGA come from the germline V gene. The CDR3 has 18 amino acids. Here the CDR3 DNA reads TGTGCCAGCAGCCCTTGGGCTAGCGGGCCCCGAGCGCGAGATACGCAGTATTTT. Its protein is CASSPWASGPRARDTQYF.

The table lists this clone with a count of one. The CDR3 protein is CASREVETQYF. The CDR3 nucleotides read TGTGCCAGCAGGGAGGTAGAGACCCAGTACTTC. V and J are TRBV28 and TRBJ2-5; D is possibly TRBD2 (5 bases). The V gene's germline CDR1 is MDHEN and CDR2 SYDVKM. The CDR3 has 11 amino acids. Trimming cost V 6 bases and J 4 bases, with 6 bases left between them.

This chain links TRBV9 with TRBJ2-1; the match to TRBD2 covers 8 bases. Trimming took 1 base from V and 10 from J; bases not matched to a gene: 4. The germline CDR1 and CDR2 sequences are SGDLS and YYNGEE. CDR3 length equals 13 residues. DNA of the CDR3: TGTGCCAGCAGCGTAACTAGCGGCCGAGAGCAGTTCTTC. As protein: CASSVTSGREQFF. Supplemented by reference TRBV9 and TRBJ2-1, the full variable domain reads DSGVTQTPKHLITATGQRVTLRCSPRSGDLSVYWYQQSLDQGLQFLIQYYNGEERAKGNILERFSAQQFPDLHSELNLSSLELGDSALYFCASSVTSGREQFFGPGTRLTVL.

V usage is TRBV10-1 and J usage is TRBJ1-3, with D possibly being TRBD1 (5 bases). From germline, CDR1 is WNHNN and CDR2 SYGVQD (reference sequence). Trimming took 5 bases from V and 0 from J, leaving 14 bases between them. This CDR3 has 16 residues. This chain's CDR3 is CASSLLRVRSGNTIYF. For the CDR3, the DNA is TGCGCCAGCAGTTTACTCAGGGTACGCTCTGGAAACACCATATATTTT.

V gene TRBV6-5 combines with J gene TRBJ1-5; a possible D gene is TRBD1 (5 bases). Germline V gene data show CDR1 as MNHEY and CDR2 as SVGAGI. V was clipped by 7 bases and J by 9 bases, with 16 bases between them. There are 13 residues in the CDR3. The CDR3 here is CASTRDGSRPQHF. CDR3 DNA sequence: TGTGCCAGCACCCGGGACGGGAGTCGGCCCCAGCATTTT.

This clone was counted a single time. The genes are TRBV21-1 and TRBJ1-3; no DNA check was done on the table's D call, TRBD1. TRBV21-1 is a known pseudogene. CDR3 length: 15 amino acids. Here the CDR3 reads CASSKDSLRENTIYF. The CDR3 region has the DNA TGTGCCAGCAGCAAGGACAGTTTACGAGAAAACACCATATATTTT.

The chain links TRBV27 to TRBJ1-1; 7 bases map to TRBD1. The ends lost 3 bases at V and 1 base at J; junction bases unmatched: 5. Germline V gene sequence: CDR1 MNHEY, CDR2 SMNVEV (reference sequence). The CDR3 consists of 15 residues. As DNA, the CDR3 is TGTGCCAGCAGTTTCGGACAGGCCAAGAACACTGAAGCTTTCTTT. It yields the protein CASSFGQAKNTEAFF.

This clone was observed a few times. The CDR3 bases are TGTGCCTCCCACGGGGACAGGGAAGATGGCTACACCTTC. It yields the protein CASHGDREDGYTF. The chain recombines TRBV19 with TRBJ1-2, with 9 bases lining up with TRBD1. Germline CDR1 and CDR2: LNHDA and SQIVND (reference sequence). V shed 11 bases and J 6 bases; nucleotides not matched to a gene: 10. The CDR3 sequence is 13 residues long.

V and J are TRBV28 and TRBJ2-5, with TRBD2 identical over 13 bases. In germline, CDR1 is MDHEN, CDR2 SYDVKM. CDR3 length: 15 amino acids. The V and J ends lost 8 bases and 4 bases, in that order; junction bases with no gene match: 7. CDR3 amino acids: CASGSGLAGLETQYF. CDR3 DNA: TGTGCCAGCGGGTCGGGACTAGCGGGACTAGAGACCCAGTACTTC. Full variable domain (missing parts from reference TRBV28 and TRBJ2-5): DVKVTQSSRYLVKRTGEKVFLECVQDMDHENMFWYRQDPGLGLRLIYFSYDVKMKEKGDIPEGYSVSREKKERFSLILESASTNQTSMYLCASGSGLAGLETQYFGPGTRLLVL.

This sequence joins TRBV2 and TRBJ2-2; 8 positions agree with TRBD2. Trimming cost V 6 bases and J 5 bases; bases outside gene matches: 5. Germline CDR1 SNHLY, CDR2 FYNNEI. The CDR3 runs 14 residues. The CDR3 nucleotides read TGTGCCAGCAGAGCGGGAGCAGGAACCGGGGAGCTGTTTTTT. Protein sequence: CASRAGAGTGELFF.

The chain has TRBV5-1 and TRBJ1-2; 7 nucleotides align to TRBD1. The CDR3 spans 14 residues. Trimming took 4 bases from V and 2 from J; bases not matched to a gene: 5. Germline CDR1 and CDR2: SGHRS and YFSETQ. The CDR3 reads CASSTGQSNYGYTF. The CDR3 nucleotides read TGCGCCAGCAGCACGGGACAGTCGAACTATGGCTACACCTTC.

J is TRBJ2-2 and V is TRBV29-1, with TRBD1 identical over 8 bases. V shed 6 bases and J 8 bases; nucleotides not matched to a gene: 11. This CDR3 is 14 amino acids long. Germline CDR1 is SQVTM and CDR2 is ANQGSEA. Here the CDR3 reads CSVADRVVTGELFF. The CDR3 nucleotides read TGCAGCGTCGCGGACAGGGTCGTTACTGGGGAGCTGTTTTTT.

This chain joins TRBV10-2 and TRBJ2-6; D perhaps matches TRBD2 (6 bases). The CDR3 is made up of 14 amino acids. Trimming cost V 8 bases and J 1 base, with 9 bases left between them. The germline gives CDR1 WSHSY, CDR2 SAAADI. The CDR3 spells CASEGTSGANVLTF. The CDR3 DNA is TGCGCCAGCGAAGGGACTTCTGGGGCCAACGTCCTGACTTTC.

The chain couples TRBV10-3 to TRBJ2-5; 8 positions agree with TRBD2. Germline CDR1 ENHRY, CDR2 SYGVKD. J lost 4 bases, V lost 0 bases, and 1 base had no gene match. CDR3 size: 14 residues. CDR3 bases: TGTGCCATCAGTGAGTCGAGCGGGGGAGAGACCCAGTACTTC. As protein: CAISESSGGETQYF.

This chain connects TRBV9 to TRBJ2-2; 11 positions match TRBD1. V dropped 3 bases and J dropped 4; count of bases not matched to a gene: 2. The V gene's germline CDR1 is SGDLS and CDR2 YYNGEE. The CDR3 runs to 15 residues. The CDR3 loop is CASSEGQGGTGELFF. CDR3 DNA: TGTGCCAGCAGCGAGGGACAGGGGGGCACCGGGGAGCTGTTTTTT.

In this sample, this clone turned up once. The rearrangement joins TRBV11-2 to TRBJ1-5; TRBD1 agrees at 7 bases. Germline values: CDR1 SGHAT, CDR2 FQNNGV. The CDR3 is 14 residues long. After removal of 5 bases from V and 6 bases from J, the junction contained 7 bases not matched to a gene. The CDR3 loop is CASSRQGVGQPQHF. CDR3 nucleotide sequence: TGTGCCAGCAGCCGACAGGGAGTCGGTCAGCCCCAGCATTTT.

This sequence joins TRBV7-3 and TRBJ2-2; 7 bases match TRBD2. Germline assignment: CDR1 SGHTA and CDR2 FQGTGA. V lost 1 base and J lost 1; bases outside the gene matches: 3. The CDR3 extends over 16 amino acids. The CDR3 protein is CASSLMASGNTGELFF. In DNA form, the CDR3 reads TGTGCCAGCAGCTTAATGGCTAGCGGGAACACCGGGGAGCTGTTTTTT.

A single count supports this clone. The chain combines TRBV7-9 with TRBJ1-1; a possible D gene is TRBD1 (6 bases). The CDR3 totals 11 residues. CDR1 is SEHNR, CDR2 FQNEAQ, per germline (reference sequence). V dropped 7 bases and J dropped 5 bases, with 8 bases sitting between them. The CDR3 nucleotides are TGTGCCAGCACCCAGGGGACTGAAGCTTTCTTT. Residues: CASTQGTEAFF.